This T cell receptor beta chain was found in a study of T cell repertoires in cytomegalovirus infection. About the study: CMV epitopes in the study were HLA-C-restricted (recently identified) and HLA-B-restricted (well studied).

CDR3 length: 15 amino acids. Trimming pared 3 bases from V and 5 bases from J, leaving 18 bases between. Germline V gives CDR1 DFQATT, CDR2 SNEGSKA (reference sequence). MiXCR was run by TCRdb on the reads, yielding one entry per CDR3 protein. The profile shows some 270,000 distinct CDR3 sequences, under 25% of them singletons. Study-level results: HLA-C-restricted TCR beta clonotypes specific for CMV led the ex vivo response.

With respect to this clonotype: What it binds is not known.

This sequence joins TRBV20-1 and TRBJ2-3; tentatively, D is TRBD1 or TRBD2 (6 bases each). Sequencing used cultured PBMCs, obtained from culture after CMV antigen stimulation. The clonotype was recovered from a human donor in good health (CMV status not recorded). Some clones in this sample may be carry-over from other donors' samples. For the CDR3, the DNA is TGCAGTGCTAGGAACCGGGGGCGAGGAGGAGATACGCAGTATTTT. It is translated as CSARNRGRGGDTQYF.